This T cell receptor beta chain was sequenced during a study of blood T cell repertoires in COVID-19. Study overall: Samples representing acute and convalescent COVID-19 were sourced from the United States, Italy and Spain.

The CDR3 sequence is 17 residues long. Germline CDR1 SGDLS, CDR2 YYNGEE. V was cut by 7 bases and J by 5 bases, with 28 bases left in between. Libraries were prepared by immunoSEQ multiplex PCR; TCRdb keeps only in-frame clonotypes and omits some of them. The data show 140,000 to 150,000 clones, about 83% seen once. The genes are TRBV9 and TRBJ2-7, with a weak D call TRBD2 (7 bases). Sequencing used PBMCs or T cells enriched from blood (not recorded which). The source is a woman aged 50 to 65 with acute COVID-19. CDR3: CASPKTRRGREADEQYF. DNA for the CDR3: TGTGCCAGCCCGAAAACAAGAAGGGGGAGGGAGGCCGACGAGCAGTACTTC.